This T cell receptor beta chain comes out of a study of T-cell reconstitution after alpha-beta-depleted transplantation in children. This clonotype came up many times. This sample's TCRbeta library carried unique molecular identifier barcodes. One entry per CDR3 protein, called by TCRdb with MiXCR from the PCR reads. The repertoire holds some 490,000 distinct CDR3 sequences, with 9.5% to 15% as singletons. This CDR3 contains 14 residues. The germline gives CDR1 SGDLS, CDR2 YYNGEE. Trimming removed 4 bases from V and 5 bases from J, with 12 bases in between. The specimen comprised PBMCs from the stem cell graft donor, sampled from the stem cell graft. This TCR was recovered from a human donor who donated a stem cell graft to a child with combined immunodeficiency. The chain has TRBV9 and TRBJ2-2, with D perhaps TRBD1 (6 bases). The CDR3 loop is CASSLQGRTGELFF. The CDR3 nucleotides are TGTGCCAGCAGCTTACAGGGACGGACCGGGGAGCTGTTTTTT.